The next 11 T cell receptor beta chains were all read from a single sample in a study of OX40 agonist ivuxolimab in advanced cancers. Sequencing was performed with immunoSEQ multiplex PCR; in TCRdb, only in-frame clones are kept and a portion is missing. The data hold around 43,000 clones, with roughly 90% observed a single time. Sequences were derived from CD4+ or CD8+ T cells sorted from blood, sampled in a trial of the OX40 agonist ivuxolimab. These receptors came from an adult with an advanced solid tumor such as melanoma, head and neck, liver or kidney cancer.

The V gene is TRBV5-1, the J gene TRBJ2-5, with 9 bases fitting TRBD2. V shed 1 base and J 2 bases; nucleotides not matched to a gene: 6. Germline-derived CDR1 and CDR2 are SGHRS and YFSETQ. The CDR3 extends over 16 amino acids. The CDR3 sequence: CASSLPLAGWQETQYF. CDR3 in DNA: TGCGCCAGCAGCTTGCCTCTAGCGGGGTGGCAAGAGACCCAGTACTTC.

The CDR3 DNA is TGTGCCAGCAGAACAGGGTCTCAGTATAATTCACCCCTCCACTTT. This gives the protein CASRTGSQYNSPLHF. This chain connects TRBV13 to TRBJ1-6; D is perhaps TRBD1 (6 bases). V lost 6 bases and J 4 bases, leaving 13 bases between the germline ends. CDR1 is PRHDT, CDR2 FYEKMQ, per germline (reference sequence). CDR3 length equals 15 residues.

The CDR3 region has the DNA TGTGCCAGCAGTTACAACGGAAGACGGGGTGAGCAGTTCTTC. Protein: CASSYNGRRGEQFF. V gene TRBV6-5 combines with J gene TRBJ2-1, with D possibly matching TRBD2 (5 bases). The CDR3 length is 14 residues. Per the germline V gene, CDR1 is MNHEY and CDR2 is SVGAGI. The V and J ends lost 2 bases and 9 bases respectively, with 14 bases between them.

This clone was detected only once. This chain links TRBV6-5 with TRBJ2-7, with 7 bases aligning to TRBD1. V lost 4 bases, J lost 2 bases, and 2 bases stayed unmatched. Looked up from germline, CDR1 is MNHEY and CDR2 is SVGAGI. CDR3 length equals 13 residues. The DNA of the CDR3 is TGTGCCAGCAGTTGGGACAGAACCTACGAGCAGTACTTC. It is translated as CASSWDRTYEQYF.

The V and J genes are TRBV6-5 and TRBJ2-2; D remains unclear. CDR3 length: 16 amino acids. Germline CDR1 MNHEY, CDR2 SVGAGI. With 0 bases removed from V and 5 bases from J, the gap between germline ends came to 13 bases. In DNA, the CDR3 is TGTGCCAGCAGTTACTCGATAGGCGAATTAACCGGGGAGCTGTTTTTT. Protein product: CASSYSIGELTGELFF.

The rearrangement uses TRBV6-1 and TRBJ2-2; D call uncertain. Germline V gene sequence: CDR1 MNHNS, CDR2 SASEGT. V gave up 8 bases and J gave up 9 bases, with 10 bases separating them. The CDR3 runs to 11 residues. CDR3 amino acids: CASRSGRELFF. The CDR3 DNA follows: TGTGCCAGCCGGTCAGGCAGGGAGCTGTTTTTT.

The V call is TRBV9, the J call TRBJ2-7, with TRBD1 matching over 10 bases. The V and J ends lost 6 bases and 2 bases, in that order; junction bases with no gene match: 8. Germline CDR1 reads SGDLS; CDR2 reads YYNGEE. CDR3 size: 15 residues. The CDR3 is CASTTGTGVAYEQYF. Here the CDR3 DNA reads TGTGCCAGCACCACCGGGACAGGGGTGGCCTACGAGCAGTACTTC.

The V gene is TRBV27, the J gene TRBJ1-6; a weak D match, TRBD1 (6 bases). The CDR3 has 17 residues. Germline loops: CDR1 MNHEY, CDR2 SMNVEV (reference sequence). The V end lost 4 bases, the J end lost 1 base, and 14 bases lay between the germline ends. CDR3 bases: TGTGCCAGCAGTTCACAGGGCCGGGCGTCCTATAATTCACCCCTCCACTTT. Protein product: CASSSQGRASYNSPLHF.

The chain employs TRBV6-1 and TRBJ2-5, with a weak D call TRBD1 (5 bases). The J call may be in error: the DNA end matches TRBJ2-7 better. This CDR3 has 15 residues. Germline CDR1 is MNHNS and CDR2 is SASEGT. This CDR3 is CASSDGAGPLYEQYF. For the CDR3, the DNA is TGTGCCAGCAGTGATGGGGCAGGGCCCCTCTACGAGCAGTACTTC.

The chain uses TRBV27 and TRBJ1-1, with TRBD1 as a possible D gene (5 bases). The CDR3 length is 14 residues. Germline CDR1 and CDR2: MNHEY and SMNVEV (reference sequence). Trimming cost V 4 bases and J 2 bases, with 11 bases left between them. The CDR3: CASSSAGQNTEAFF. CDR3 DNA: TGTGCCAGCAGTTCGGCAGGGCAAAACACTGAAGCTTTCTTT.

The chain recombines TRBV6-5 with TRBJ1-3; D is uncertain. V lost 5 bases to trimming and J lost 8 bases, with 10 bases between them. The V gene's germline CDR1 is MNHEY and CDR2 SVGAGI. CDR3 length equals 12 residues. CDR3 residues: CASSQTSDTIYF. In nucleotides, the CDR3 is TGTGCCAGCAGTCAAACGTCGGACACCATATATTTT.